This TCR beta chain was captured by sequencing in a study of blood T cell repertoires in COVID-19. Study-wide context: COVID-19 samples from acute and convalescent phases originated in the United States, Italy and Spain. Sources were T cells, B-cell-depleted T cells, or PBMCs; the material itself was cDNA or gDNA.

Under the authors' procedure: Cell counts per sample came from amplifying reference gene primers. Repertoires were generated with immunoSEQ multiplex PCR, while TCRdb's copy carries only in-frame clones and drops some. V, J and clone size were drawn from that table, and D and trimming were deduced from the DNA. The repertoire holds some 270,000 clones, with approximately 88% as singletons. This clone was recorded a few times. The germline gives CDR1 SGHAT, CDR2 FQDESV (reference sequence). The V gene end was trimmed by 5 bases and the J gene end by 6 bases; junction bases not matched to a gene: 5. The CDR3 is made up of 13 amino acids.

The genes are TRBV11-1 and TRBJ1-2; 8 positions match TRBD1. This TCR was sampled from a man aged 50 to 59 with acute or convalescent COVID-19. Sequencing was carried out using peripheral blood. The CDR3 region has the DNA TGTGCCAGCAGCCCAGGGACAGGCCATGGCTACACCTTC. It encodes CASSPGTGHGYTF.